The present entry profiles one T cell receptor beta chain with its context. This sample is part of a study of blood T cell repertoires in COVID-19. Background on the study: Samples representing acute and convalescent COVID-19 were sourced from the United States, Italy and Spain.

Germline CDR1 SGHRS, CDR2 YFSETQ. V was clipped by 2 bases and J by 5 bases, with 10 bases between them. The CDR3 is 13 amino acids. In the original workflow: Estimated nucleated cell counts came from reference gene primer amplification. Repertoires were generated with immunoSEQ multiplex PCR, while TCRdb's copy carries only in-frame clones and drops some. That table supplies the V and J calls and clone size; D and trimming were determined from the DNA. The data hold tens of thousands of clones, with roughly three quarters observed a single time. The TCR comes from a man aged 70 or older with active or convalescent COVID-19. Sequenced sample: peripheral blood. This chain uses TRBV5-1 with TRBJ2-5; no clear D gene. As DNA, the CDR3 is TGCGCCAGCAGCTTTGACGGGTTGGAGACCCAGTACTTC. Protein: CASSFDGLETQYF.